The following is a T cell receptor (beta chain) sequence with its context. Antigen: not known. This specimen belongs to a study of T-cell reconstitution after alpha-beta-depleted transplantation in children. Whole-study findings and limits: Alpha-beta T cells about two months after transplant reportedly derived from several hundred expanded graft clones. From newly produced T cells came most of the T-cell counts and diversity one year after transplant.

For TCRbeta, the library was prepared with unique molecular identifiers. TCRdb re-derived calls from the PCR reads in MiXCR, one entry per CDR3 protein. The table has hundreds of thousands of distinct CDR3 sequences, more than 20% seen once. The V and J ends lost 3 bases and 0 bases, in that order; junction bases with no gene match: 2. Germline CDR1 LNHNV, CDR2 YYDKDF (reference sequence). This CDR3 has 14 amino acids. The sequence derives from a boy younger than two who had a stem cell transplant for acute myeloid leukemia, so the T cells may come from the graft donor. The sample here was PBMCs, mostly from graft donor cells, taken 360 days after TCRalphabeta/CD19-depleted stem cell transplant. The chain has TRBV15 and TRBJ2-7, with 7 nucleotides matching TRBD1. CDR3 nucleotides: TGTGCCACCAGCAGGGACAGGAGCTCCTACGAGCAGTACGTC. The encoded protein is CATSRDRSSYEQYV.